This T cell receptor (beta chain) was sequenced in a study of T cells in Graves' hyperthyroidism and ophthalmopathy. Study outcomes and limitations: In the blood, most expanded thyroid clonotypes above 0.001 appeared as well.

With 3 bases clipped from V and 8 bases from J, the junction kept 5 bases outside the gene matches. There are 15 residues in the CDR3. CDR1 is MNHNS, CDR2 SASEGT, per germline. RNA transcripts gave rise to amplified TCR beta CDR3 regions. TCR CDR3 underwent first-round RT-PCR with the HTBI primer set. TCRdb processed the multiplex PCR reads anew with MiXCR; each CDR3 protein has one entry. The sample consists of around 340,000 distinct CDR3 sequences, roughly a sixth of them appearing once. This clonotype has ten or more counts. Antigen specificity is unknown. This TCR came from a woman aged 25 to 39 with Graves' hyperthyroidism that later progressed to Graves' ophthalmopathy. The chain employs TRBV6-1 and TRBJ2-2; 11 bases match TRBD1. The material sequenced was blood. In DNA form, the CDR3 reads TGTGCCAGCAGTGACGGGACAGGGGGATCGGGGGAGCTGTTTTTT. This encodes CASSDGTGGSGELFF.